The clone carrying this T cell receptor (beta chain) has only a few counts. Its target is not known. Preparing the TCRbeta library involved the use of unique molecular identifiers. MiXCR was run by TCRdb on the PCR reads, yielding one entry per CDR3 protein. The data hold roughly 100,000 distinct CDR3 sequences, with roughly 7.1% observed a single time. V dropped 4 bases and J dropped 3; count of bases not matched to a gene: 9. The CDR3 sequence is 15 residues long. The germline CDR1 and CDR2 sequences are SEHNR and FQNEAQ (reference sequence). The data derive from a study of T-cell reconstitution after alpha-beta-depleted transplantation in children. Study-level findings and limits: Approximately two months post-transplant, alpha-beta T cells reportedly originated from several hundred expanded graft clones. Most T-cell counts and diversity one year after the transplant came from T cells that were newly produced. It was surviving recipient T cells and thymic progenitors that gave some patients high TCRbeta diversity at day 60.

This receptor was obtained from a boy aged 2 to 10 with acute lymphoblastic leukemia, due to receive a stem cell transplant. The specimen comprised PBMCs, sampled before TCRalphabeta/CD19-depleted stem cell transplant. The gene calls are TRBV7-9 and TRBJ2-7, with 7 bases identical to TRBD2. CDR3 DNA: TGTGCCAGCAGCTCTCTTAACGGGGGGAACTACGAGCAGTACTTC. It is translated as CASSSLNGGNYEQYF.